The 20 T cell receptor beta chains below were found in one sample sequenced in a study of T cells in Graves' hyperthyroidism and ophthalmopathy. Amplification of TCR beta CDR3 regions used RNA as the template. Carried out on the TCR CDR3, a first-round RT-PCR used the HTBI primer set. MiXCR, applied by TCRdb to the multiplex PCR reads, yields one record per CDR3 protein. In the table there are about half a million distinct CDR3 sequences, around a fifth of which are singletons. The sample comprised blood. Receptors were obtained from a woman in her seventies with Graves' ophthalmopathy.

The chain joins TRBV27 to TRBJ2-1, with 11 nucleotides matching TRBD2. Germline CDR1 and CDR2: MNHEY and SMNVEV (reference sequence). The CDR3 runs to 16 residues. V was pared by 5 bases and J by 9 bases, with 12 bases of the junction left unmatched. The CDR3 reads CASSPPRTSGSREQFF. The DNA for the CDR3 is TGTGCCAGCAGTCCCCCCAGAACTAGCGGGAGCCGTGAGCAGTTCTTC.

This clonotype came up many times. This CDR3 is CASSFSASNEQFF. The CDR3 bases are TGTGCCAGCAGCTTTTCAGCGAGCAATGAGCAGTTCTTC. V usage is TRBV7-3 and J usage is TRBJ2-1, with D unclear. The CDR3 extends over 13 amino acids. The germline V gene has CDR1 SGHTA and CDR2 FQGTGA. Trimming took off 3 bases at V and 6 bases at J, with 9 bases between the two ends.

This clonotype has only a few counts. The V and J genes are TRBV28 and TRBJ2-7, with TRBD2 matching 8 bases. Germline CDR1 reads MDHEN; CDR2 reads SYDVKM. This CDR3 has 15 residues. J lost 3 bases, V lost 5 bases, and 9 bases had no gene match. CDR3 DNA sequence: TGTGCCAGCAGTCCTACTAGCGGAGGGAACTACGAGCAGTACTTC. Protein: CASSPTSGGNYEQYF.

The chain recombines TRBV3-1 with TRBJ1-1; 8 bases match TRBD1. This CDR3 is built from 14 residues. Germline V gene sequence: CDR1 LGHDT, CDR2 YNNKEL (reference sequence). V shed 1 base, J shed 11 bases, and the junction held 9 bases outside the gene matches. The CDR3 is CASSQGTGKTRAFF. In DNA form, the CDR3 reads TGTGCCAGCAGCCAAGGGACAGGGAAAACGAGGGCTTTCTTT. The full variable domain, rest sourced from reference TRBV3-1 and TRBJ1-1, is DTAVSQTPKYLVTQMGNDKSIKCEQNLGHDTMYWYKQDSKKFLKIMFSYNNKELIINETVPNRFSPKSPDKAHLNLHINSLELGDSAVYFCASSQGTGKTRAFFGQGTRLTVV.

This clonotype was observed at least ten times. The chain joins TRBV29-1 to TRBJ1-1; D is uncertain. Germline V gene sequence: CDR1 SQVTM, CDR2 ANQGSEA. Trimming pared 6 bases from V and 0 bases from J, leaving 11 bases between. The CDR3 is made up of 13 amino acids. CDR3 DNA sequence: TGCAGCGTGGAAAGCGTTATGAACACTGAAGCTTTCTTT. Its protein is CSVESVMNTEAFF.

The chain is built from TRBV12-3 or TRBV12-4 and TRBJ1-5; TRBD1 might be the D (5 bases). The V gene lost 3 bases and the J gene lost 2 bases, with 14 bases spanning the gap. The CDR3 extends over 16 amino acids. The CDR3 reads CASSFGGAGGNQPQHF. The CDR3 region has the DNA TGTGCCAGCAGTTTTGGCGGGGCTGGTGGCAATCAGCCCCAGCATTTT.

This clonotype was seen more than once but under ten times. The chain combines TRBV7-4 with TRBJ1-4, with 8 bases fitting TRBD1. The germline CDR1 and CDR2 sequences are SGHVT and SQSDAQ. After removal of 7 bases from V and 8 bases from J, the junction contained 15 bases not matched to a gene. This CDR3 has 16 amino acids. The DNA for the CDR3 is TGTGCCAGCAACCTTCAGGGGGCGGCGGCCTTGGAAAAACTGTTTTTT. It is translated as CASNLQGAAALEKLFF.

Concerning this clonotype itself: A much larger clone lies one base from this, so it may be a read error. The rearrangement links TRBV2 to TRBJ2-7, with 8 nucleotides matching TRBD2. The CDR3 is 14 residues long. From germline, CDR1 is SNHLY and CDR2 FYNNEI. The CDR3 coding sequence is TGTGCCGGCAGTGAGATGACTAGCGCCTACGAGCAGTACTTC. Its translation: CAGSEMTSAYEQYF.

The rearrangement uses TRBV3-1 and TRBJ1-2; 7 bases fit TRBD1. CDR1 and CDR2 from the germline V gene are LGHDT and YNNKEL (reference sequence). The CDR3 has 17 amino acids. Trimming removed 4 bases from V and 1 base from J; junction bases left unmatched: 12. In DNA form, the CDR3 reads TGTGCCAGCAGCCTGGAAAGTCGACAGGGATTTAACTATGGCTACACCTTC. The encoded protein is CASSLESRQGFNYGYTF.

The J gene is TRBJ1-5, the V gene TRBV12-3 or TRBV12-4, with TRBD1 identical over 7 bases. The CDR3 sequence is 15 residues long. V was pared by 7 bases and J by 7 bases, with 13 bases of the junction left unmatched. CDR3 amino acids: CASTLGGAVGQPQHF. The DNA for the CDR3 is TGTGCCAGCACCTTAGGGGGCGCGGTAGGGCAGCCCCAGCATTTT.

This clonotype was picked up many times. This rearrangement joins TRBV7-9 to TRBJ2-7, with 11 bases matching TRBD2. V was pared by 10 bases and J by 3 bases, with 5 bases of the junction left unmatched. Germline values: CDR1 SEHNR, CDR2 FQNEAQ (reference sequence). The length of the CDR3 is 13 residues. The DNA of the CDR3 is TGTGCCACTACTAGCGGGAGTTACTACGAGCAGTACTTC. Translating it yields CATTSGSYYEQYF.

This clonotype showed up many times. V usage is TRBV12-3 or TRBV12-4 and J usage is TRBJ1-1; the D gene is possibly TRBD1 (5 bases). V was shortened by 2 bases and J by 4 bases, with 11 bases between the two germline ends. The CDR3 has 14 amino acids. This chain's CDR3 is CASSLRGVSTEAFF. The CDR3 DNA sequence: TGTGCCAGCAGTTTAAGGGGAGTCTCCACTGAAGCTTTCTTT.

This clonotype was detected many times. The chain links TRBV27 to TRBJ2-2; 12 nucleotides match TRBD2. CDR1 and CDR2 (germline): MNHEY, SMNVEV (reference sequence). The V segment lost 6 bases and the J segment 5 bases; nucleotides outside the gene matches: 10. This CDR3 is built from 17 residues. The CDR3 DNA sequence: TGTGCCAGCAGCACCACTAGCGGGAGGTCACGTACCGGGGAGCTGTTTTTT. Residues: CASSTTSGRSRTGELFF.

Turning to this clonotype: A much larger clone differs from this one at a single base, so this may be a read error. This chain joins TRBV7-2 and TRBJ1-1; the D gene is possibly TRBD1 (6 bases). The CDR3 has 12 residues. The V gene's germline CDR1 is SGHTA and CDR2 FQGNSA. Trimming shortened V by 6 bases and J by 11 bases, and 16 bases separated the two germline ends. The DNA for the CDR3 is TGTGCCAGCAGGGGGGACACCAGTCCGGCTTTCTTT. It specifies CASRGDTSPAFF.

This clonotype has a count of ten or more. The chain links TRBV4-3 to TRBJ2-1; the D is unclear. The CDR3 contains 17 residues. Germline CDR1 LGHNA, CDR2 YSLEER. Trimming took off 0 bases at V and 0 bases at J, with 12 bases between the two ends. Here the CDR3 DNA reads TGCGCCAGCAGCCAAGAGGCAGCGCCGAGCTCCTACAATGAGCAGTTCTTC. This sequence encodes CASSQEAAPSSYNEQFF.

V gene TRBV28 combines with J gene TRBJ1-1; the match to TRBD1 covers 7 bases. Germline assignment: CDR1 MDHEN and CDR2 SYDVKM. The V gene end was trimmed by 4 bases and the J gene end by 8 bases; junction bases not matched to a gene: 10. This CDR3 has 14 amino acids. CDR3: CASSSRQGRREAFF. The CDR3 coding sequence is TGTGCCAGCAGTTCTAGACAGGGTAGAAGGGAAGCTTTCTTT.

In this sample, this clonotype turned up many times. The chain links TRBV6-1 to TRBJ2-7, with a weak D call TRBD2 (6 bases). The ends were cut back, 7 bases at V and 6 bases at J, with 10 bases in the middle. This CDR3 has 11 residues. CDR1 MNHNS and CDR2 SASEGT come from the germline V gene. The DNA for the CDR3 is TGTGCCAGCACTTCAGCGGGCGAGCAGTACTTC. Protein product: CASTSAGEQYF.

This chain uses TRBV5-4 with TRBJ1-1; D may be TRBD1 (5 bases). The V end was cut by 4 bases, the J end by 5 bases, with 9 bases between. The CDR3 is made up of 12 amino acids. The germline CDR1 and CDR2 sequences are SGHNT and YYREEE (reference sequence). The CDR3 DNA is TGTGCCAGCAGCCTGAGGACAACTGAAGCTTTCTTT. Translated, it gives CASSLRTTEAFF.

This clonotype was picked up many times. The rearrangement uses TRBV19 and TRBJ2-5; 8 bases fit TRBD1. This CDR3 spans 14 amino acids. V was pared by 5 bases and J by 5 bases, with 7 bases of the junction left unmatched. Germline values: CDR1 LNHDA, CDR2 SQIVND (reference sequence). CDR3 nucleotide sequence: TGTGCCAGTAGTCAACCGGGACAGGCGGAGACCCAGTACTTC. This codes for CASSQPGQAETQYF.

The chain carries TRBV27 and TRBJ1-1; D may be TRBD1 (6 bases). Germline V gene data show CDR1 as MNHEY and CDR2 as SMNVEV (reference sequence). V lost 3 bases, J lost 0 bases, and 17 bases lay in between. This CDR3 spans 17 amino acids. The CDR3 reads CASSFRGSWGLNTEAFF. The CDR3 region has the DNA TGTGCCAGCAGTTTTAGGGGCAGTTGGGGGCTGAACACTGAAGCTTTCTTT.